This TCR beta chain appears in the sequencing data of a study of blood T cell repertoires in COVID-19. CDR1 SGHDT and CDR2 YYEEEE come from the germline V gene. The length of the CDR3 is 15 residues. Trimming left V 5 bases short and J 3 bases short, with 18 bases between. In the authors' methods: Estimates of nucleated cell counts were drawn from the amplification of reference gene primers. The assay was immunoSEQ multiplex PCR, and TCRdb's table has in-frame clones only and misses some. V, J and clone size are taken as reported in that table, and D and trimming were inferred from the DNA itself. The sample carries over 150,000 clones, about 89% recorded once. In this sample, this clone turned up a few times.

The clonotype was recovered from a man aged 45 to 65 with acute or convalescent COVID-19. V usage is TRBV5-6 and J usage is TRBJ2-7, with a possible D match to TRBD1 (5 bases). Sequenced sample: peripheral blood. The CDR3 bases are TGTGCCAGCAGACCCAACAGGTCTCCCCTCTACGAGCAGTACTTC. Residues: CASRPNRSPLYEQYF.